The clone carrying this T cell receptor beta chain was observed once. In the original processing: Cell counts per sample came from amplifying reference gene primers. Clones were sequenced by immunoSEQ multiplex PCR, and TCRdb holds only the in-frame ones, with some missing. D and trimming come from the DNA, and the V and J calls and clone size come from that table. The data show 96,000 or so clones, about four fifths seen once. Recruited during active infection, patients (from Seattle) were subsequently followed longitudinally. This entry is derived from a study of blood T cell repertoires in COVID-19. Study summary: PBMCs, B-cell-depleted T cells, or T cells provided the cDNA or gDNA that made up the material.

The V gene end was trimmed by 5 bases and the J gene end by 6 bases; junction bases not matched to a gene: 6. The CDR3 consists of 13 residues. Germline CDR1 and CDR2: MNHEY and SMNVEV (reference sequence). V usage is TRBV27 and J usage is TRBJ1-1, with TRBD1 matching 7 bases. This TCR was recovered from a man older than 75 with COVID-19, enrolled during active disease. Sequencing input: peripheral blood. The chain's CDR3 is CASSPPQGAEAFF. In DNA form, the CDR3 reads TGTGCCAGCAGTCCACCCCAGGGGGCTGAAGCTTTCTTT.